This note documents a single T cell receptor (beta chain) sequence. Its antigen is unknown. No much larger clone exists at a distance of one base, and base qualities are not known. This specimen belongs to a study of T cell responses to AZD1222 COVID-19 vaccine (dated by TCRdb to the early 2020s). Background for the entire study: A total of 233 trial participants underwent TCR sequencing, of whom roughly 210 had received two doses of AZD1222 and some 25 had received two doses of the MenACWY control vaccine. Trial participants were enrolled by age into 18-55, 56-69 and 70-plus year subgroups, with approximately 150, 30 and 60 TCR-sequenced participants respectively.

The CDR3 regions of human TCRbeta chains were analyzed by immunosequencing. Regarding the original processing steps: Repertoire TCRs were matched against a reference library of SARS-CoV-2-specific TCRs generated with the MIRA antigen-specificity platform. Breadth was defined as the fraction of unique TCRs that were SARS-CoV-2-associated, and depth was defined as the fraction of total T cells that were SARS-CoV-2-associated. Using the MIRA data, each spike-specific TCR was mapped to the spike region that the TCR reacts to and placed in a CD4 or CD8 class. Log10-transformed breadth and depth values were compared by one-way ANOVA with Sidak's multiple comparisons tests. Here the immuneACCESS table is served through TCRdb, limited to in-frame sequences with V and J called. Missing clones are a known gap in these copies; in checked studies unresolved V genes cover under half, and the rest lacks a known reason. V and J calls and clone size are copied from that table; D and trimming were computed from the DNA. Here the sample has approximately 100,000 clones; about 85% occur a single time. The top ten clonotypes cover 4.5% of the sample.

Based on the germline V gene, the CDR1 and CDR2 sequences are SGDLS and YYNGEE. For this chain, trimming is 4 bases at the V end and 6 bases at the J end, and the number of junction bases without a gene match is 6. Counted from cysteine to phenylalanine, this CDR3 has 14 amino acids. The sequence is cut down to CDR3 DNA, 42 bases in frame from base 1. On the study overall, not on this receptor specifically: Participants were mostly white British and included more females than males, and it was suggested by the authors that clonal diversity may have been underestimated. Vaccine-associated CD4 TCRs spanned the whole spike protein, with dominant responses in regions 160-218 and 743-854. After two AZD1222 doses, both the breadth and the depth of spike-specific TCRs were significantly higher than at day 0 and than in MenACWY recipients. Epitopes outside the regions mutated in the B.1.351 and B.1.1.7 variants were reportedly recognized by nearly half of the unique spike-specific TCRs. In the small 56-69-year group, the increase in depth fell short of significance, most likely because of low power. Only five to seven AZD1222 recipients were SARS-CoV-2 seropositive at baseline, limiting conclusions about previously exposed vaccinees. Because no samples from the day 14 peak response were available, repertoires could be characterized only after the peak T cell response.

The meaning of the sample's time point label: about 28 days (+/-7) after the second vaccine dose. AZD1222 recipients whose second dose came at about 4 weeks and those whose second dose came at about 12 weeks were combined into one group, since spike-specific TCR depth and breadth did not differ between the two schedules. Vaccinee samples came from UK trials COV001 and COV002, including a single-blind randomized controlled phase 2/3 trial of AZD1222 (ChAdOx1 nCoV-19) in healthy adults. Trial participant PBMC samples were collected at day 0 and day 28 after the second dose for TCRbeta chain sequencing.

The sequence derives from an adult who received the AZD1222 COVID-19 vaccine. The sequence joins TRBV9 to TRBJ2-2; TRBD2 agrees with 7 junctional bases. The sample here was peripheral blood, taken 28 days after the second AZD1222 dose. The CDR3 amino acid sequence is: CASSHVRGAGELFF. The sequenced DNA is TGTGCCAGCAGCCATGTCCGGGGGGCCGGGGAGCTGTTTTTT.